The clone carrying this T cell receptor (beta chain) has a single count. This entry belongs to a study of early stage breast cancer tumors. The CDR3 spans 16 residues. The germline CDR1 and CDR2 sequences are MGHDK and SYGVNS. V lost 2 bases and J 1 base, leaving 12 bases between the germline ends. Clones were read by immunoSEQ multiplex PCR, and TCRdb kept only the in-frame ones, dropping some. The sample shows about 14,000 clones, about 81% of them seen only once. Sufficient DNA from normal breast often required roughly 85-310 mg tissue. This TCR was sampled from a person aged 25 to 40 with breast cancer. This rearrangement joins TRBV25-1 to TRBJ1-3; tentative D call: TRBD1 (5 bases). The sample was normal breast tissue next to the tumor. The CDR3 sequence: CASSEIDAGSGNTIYF. The CDR3 DNA reads TGTGCCAGCAGTGAAATAGACGCAGGGTCTGGAAACACCATATATTTT.